This TCR beta chain derives from a study of OX40 agonist ivuxolimab in advanced cancers. Clones were sequenced by immunoSEQ multiplex PCR, and TCRdb holds only the in-frame ones, with some missing. The sample gives about 69,000 clones, 87% of which show up once; around 2.7% is in the top ten. The sampling schedule covered blood at baseline, cycle 4 day 1, and cycle 7 day 1. The germline V and J ends were trimmed by 1 base and 6 bases, with 8 bases remaining between them. CDR3 length equals 13 residues. Germline V CDR1 and CDR2: SGHRS, YFSETQ. Study outcomes and limitations: No antigen was identified for the clonally expanded peripheral T cells.

Note on this clone: Its antigen is as yet unknown.

This TCR came from an adult with an advanced solid tumor such as melanoma, head and neck, liver or kidney cancer. Material: CD4+ or CD8+ T cells sorted from blood, obtained in a trial of the OX40 agonist ivuxolimab. J is TRBJ2-1 and V is TRBV5-1; D unresolved. The CDR3 region has the DNA TGCGCCAGCAGCTTGAGACATACCAATGAGCAGTTCTTC. Translation gives CASSLRHTNEQFF.